The clone carrying this TCR beta chain came up a few times. MiXCR, run by TCRdb on the RT-PCR reads, gives a single entry per CDR3 protein. Among 500,000 to 650,000 distinct CDR3 sequences listed, 7.5% to 8.5% were seen once. Trimming removed 1 base from V and 1 base from J, with 14 bases in between. Germline assignment: CDR1 SGHKS and CDR2 YYEKEE (reference sequence). This CDR3 spans 16 amino acids. The record originates from a study of response to subunit inactivated influenza vaccine. This specimen consisted of PBMCs from blood, obtained about 23 months after vaccination. The rearrangement links TRBV5-5 to TRBJ1-1; weak D call: TRBD1 (5 bases). This sequence originates from a man between 50 and 75 years old who received an inactivated influenza vaccine. The CDR3 DNA follows: TGTGCCAGCAGCTTGTTGGGGGGGGATGGGAACACTGAAGCTTTCTTT. It encodes CASSLLGGDGNTEAFF.